The clone carrying this T cell receptor beta chain showed up just a few times. The antigen is undetermined. V was cut by 2 bases and J by 4 bases, with 11 bases left in between. Germline assignment: CDR1 SGHTA and CDR2 FQGTGA. This CDR3 region has 14 residues. Sequencing templates came from extracted RNA that was reverse transcribed into cDNA. TCRdb's table, derived via immunoSEQ multiplex PCR, lists solely in-frame clones and lacks some. The repertoire holds around 270,000 clones, with 55% to 70% as singletons. The data were obtained in a study of CD8+ T cells in alopecia areata. Treatment of the sample: oral pan-JAK inhibitor, 5-10 mg twice daily. Study-wide points: Scalp clonality, together with expanded CD8+ clones among the top 100, fell significantly with tofacitinib.

The source material was CD4+ T cells sorted from blood, sampled at week 24, from a patient treated with tofacitinib. This receptor was identified in a human donor with alopecia areata. This rearrangement joins TRBV7-3 to TRBJ2-5; D is uncertain. The CDR3 nucleotides read TGTGCCAGCAGCTTACGAGGCAGTGGAGAGACCCAGTACTTC. Encoded protein: CASSLRGSGETQYF.